The source of this T cell receptor (beta chain) is a study of blood T cell repertoires in COVID-19. The CDR3 covers 13 residues. As originally analysed: How many nucleated cells were present was estimated from reference gene primer amplification. Clones were read by immunoSEQ multiplex PCR, and TCRdb kept only the in-frame ones, dropping some. The DNA gave D and trimming, while V, J and clone size come from that table. The table includes fewer than 200,000 clones, approximately 84% detected once. This chain joins TRBV21-1 and TRBJ1-2; TRBD1 was called by the table and not checked on the DNA. TRBV21-1 counts as a pseudogene. The source is a man aged 50 to 59 who had recovered from COVID-19. Sequencing was done on a sample of PBMCs or T cells enriched from blood (not recorded which). CDR3 amino acids: CATCRGGSGGYTF. In DNA form, the CDR3 reads TGTGCCACCTGCCGAGGGGGCTCGGGCGGCTACACCTTC.